This is a list of T cell receptor beta chains from one sample in a study of identical twins. TCRdb redid the calling of the 5' RACE reads with MiXCR, one entry per CDR3 protein. The sample holds about 690,000 distinct CDR3 sequences, 5.5% to 6.5% seen once. The sample comprised naive T cells sorted from blood. The receptors come from a man younger than 30 in good health. Both conserved end residues are part of each CDR3. A D gene is named only where the DNA matches it firmly. Clone size is stated in some rows and not others, as once, few, many or a class when expanded.

J gene	clone size	D gene	V gene	CDR3 protein	CDR3 DNA
TRBJ2-7	few	NA	TRBV10-3	CAIRDVGGLSYEQYF	TGTGCCATCAGAGATGTGGGGGGTCTGTCCTACGAGCAGTACTTC
TRBJ2-5	many	TRBD2	TRBV5-6	CASSLLAGAGGTQYF	TGTGCCAGCAGCTTACTAGCGGGAGCTGGAGGGACCCAGTACTTC
TRBJ2-3	many	NA	TRBV4-1	CASSQETGRAYTQYF	TGCGCCAGCAGCCAAGAGACGGGCAGGGCCTATACGCAGTATTTT
TRBJ2-5	few	NA	TRBV10-3	CAISEIRVDGIFRETQYF	TGTGCCATCAGTGAGATAAGGGTGGACGGGATTTTTCGAGAGACCCAGTACTTC
TRBJ2-3	few	NA	TRBV3-1	CASSRTTGSRTDTQYF	TGTGCCAGCAGCCGTACTACAGGGTCACGCACAGATACGCAGTATTTT
TRBJ1-5	NA	NA	TRBV12-3/TRBV12-4	CASSDLPYQPQHF	TGTGCCAGCAGTGACCTGCCTTATCAGCCCCAGCATTTT
TRBJ1-3	NA	NA	TRBV5-4	CASSLESGRGNTIYF	TGTGCCAGCAGCTTGGAATCCGGGCGTGGAAACACCATATATTTT
TRBJ2-1	NA	NA	TRBV12-5	CASGPTNSYNEQFF	TGTGCTAGTGGCCCTACAAATTCCTACAATGAGCAGTTCTTC
TRBJ1-6	many	TRBD1	TRBV5-1	CASSLELGQGAHF	TGCGCCAGCAGCTTGGAGTTGGGACAGGGAGCCCACTTT
TRBJ2-5	NA	TRBD1	TRBV12-3/TRBV12-4	CASSLSRGPQETQYF	TGTGCCAGCAGTTTATCCAGGGGGCCCCAAGAGACCCAGTACTTC
TRBJ2-2	few	NA	TRBV9	CASSVGYANTGELFF	TGTGCCAGCAGCGTAGGGTACGCGAACACCGGGGAGCTGTTTTTT
TRBJ2-7	many	TRBD1	TRBV6-1	CASSLGTGNYEQYF	TGTGCCAGCAGTCTCGGGACAGGGAACTACGAGCAGTACTTC
TRBJ1-2	many	NA	TRBV10-3	CAISPDSYLYGYTF	TGTGCCATCAGTCCGGACAGCTATCTCTATGGCTACACCTTC
TRBJ1-2	NA	NA	TRBV5-6	CASSLDPGGQAYGYTF	TGTGCCAGCAGCTTGGATCCGGGGGGGCAGGCTTATGGCTACACCTTC
TRBJ2-7	many	TRBD1	TRBV10-3	CAISPTGGRTYEQYF	TGTGCCATCAGTCCTACAGGGGGAAGGACCTACGAGCAGTACTTC
TRBJ1-1	many	NA	TRBV12-3/TRBV12-4	CASTWSADTEAFF	TGTGCCAGCACCTGGTCGGCGGACACTGAAGCTTTCTTT
TRBJ2-7	many	TRBD2	TRBV20-1	CSARDPGRAFTYEQYF	TGCAGTGCTAGAGACCCCGGGAGGGCCTTTACCTACGAGCAGTACTTC
TRBJ2-7	many	NA	TRBV20-1	CSARDSMTSYEQYF	TGCAGTGCTAGAGATTCTATGACGTCCTACGAGCAGTACTTC
TRBJ2-3	many	NA	TRBV24-1	CATSDRQQGDTQYF	TGTGCCACCAGTGATCGCCAGCAGGGAGATACGCAGTATTTT
TRBJ1-5	many	NA	TRBV6-5	CASSYSSISNQPQHF	TGTGCCAGCAGTTACTCGTCGATTAGCAATCAGCCCCAGCATTTT
TRBJ2-2	many	TRBD2	TRBV10-3	CATGREPNTGELFF	TGTGCCACAGGGAGGGAGCCGAACACCGGGGAGCTGTTTTTT
TRBJ2-1	NA	NA	TRBV7-8	CASSSRTGHNYNEQFF	TGTGCCAGCAGCTCCCGAACGGGACATAACTACAATGAGCAGTTCTTC
TRBJ1-5	few	TRBD1	TRBV20-1	CSASHPGTAVGPQHF	TGCAGTGCTAGTCACCCCGGGACAGCGGTGGGGCCCCAGCATTTT
TRBJ2-1	NA	TRBD2	TRBV18	CASSLSGEVQFF	TGTGCCAGCTCACTAAGCGGGGAGGTGCAGTTCTTC
TRBJ1-1	few	NA	TRBV20-1	CSARERVWTEAFF	TGCAGTGCTAGAGAACGGGTTTGGACTGAAGCTTTCTTT
TRBJ2-1	few	TRBD2	TRBV11-2	CASSLVRGGNQVF	TGTGCCAGCAGCTTAGTCCGGGGAGGGAATCAGGTCTTC
TRBJ2-5	NA	TRBD2	TRBV18	CASSPWGPNLAEETQYF	TGTGCCAGCTCACCTTGGGGCCCCAACCTAGCGGAAGAGACCCAGTACTTC
TRBJ1-4	many	TRBD1	TRBV15	CATSRAGGLEKLFF	TGTGCCACCAGCAGGGCAGGGGGGCTTGAAAAACTGTTTTTT
TRBJ2-2	many	NA	TRBV15	CATSRDFGAELFF	TGTGCCACCAGCAGAGATTTCGGCGCAGAGCTGTTTTTT
TRBJ2-1	NA	TRBD2	TRBV12-3/TRBV12-4	CASSLGSSGDEQFF	TGTGCCAGCAGTTTAGGGTCTAGCGGCGATGAGCAGTTCTTC
TRBJ2-5	few	NA	TRBV7-2	CASSPAQGLWGETQYF	TGTGCCAGCAGCCCCGCCCAGGGCCTGTGGGGGGAGACCCAGTACTTC
TRBJ2-3	NA	TRBD1	TRBV3-1	CASSPFDGTVDTQYF	TGTGCCAGCAGCCCCTTCGACGGGACAGTAGATACGCAGTATTTT
TRBJ2-5	many	NA	TRBV7-6	CASSLAGTLETQYF	TGTGCCAGCAGCTTAGCGGGAACCCTAGAGACCCAGTACTTC
TRBJ1-2	many	TRBD1	TRBV5-1	CASSLAGGGGYTF	TGCGCCAGCAGCTTAGCAGGGGGCGGTGGCTACACCTTC
TRBJ1-2	few	TRBD1	TRBV29-1	CSGQGDGYTF	TGCAGCGGACAGGGGGATGGCTACACCTTC
TRBJ2-5	few	TRBD2	TRBV6-2/TRBV6-3	CASRPVSGRWQETQYF	TGTGCCAGCAGACCGGTTAGCGGGAGGTGGCAAGAGACCCAGTACTTC
TRBJ2-1	few	NA	TRBV2	CASTEGLGISEQFF	TGTGCCAGCACCGAGGGGCTAGGTATAAGTGAGCAGTTCTTC
TRBJ2-3	NA	NA	TRBV7-9	CASSQRQDTQYF	TGTGCCAGCAGCCAAAGACAAGATACGCAGTATTTT
TRBJ1-2	few	NA	TRBV6-1	CASSPGIDRSNYGYTF	TGTGCCAGCAGCCCGGGGATCGACAGATCTAACTATGGCTACACCTTC
TRBJ2-7	many	TRBD2	TRBV27	CASSPGTSKNEQYF	TGTGCCAGCAGTCCCGGGACTAGCAAAAACGAGCAGTACTTC
TRBJ2-1	many	NA	TRBV19	CASRLDGGNEQFF	TGTGCCAGTAGGTTAGACGGAGGGAATGAGCAGTTCTTC
TRBJ1-4	few	NA	TRBV6-2/TRBV6-3	CASTSTTGNLFF	TGTGCCAGCACCTCAACGACAGGCAATTTGTTTTTT
TRBJ2-5	NA	NA	TRBV5-1	CASSLDWRAETQYF	TGCGCCAGCAGCTTGGATTGGAGGGCAGAGACCCAGTACTTC
TRBJ2-3	many	NA	TRBV7-9	CASSTNRVSGTDTQYF	TGTGCCAGCAGCACTAACAGGGTTTCTGGCACAGATACGCAGTATTTT
TRBJ2-7	many	NA	TRBV20-1	CSAGEQYF	TGCAGTGCGGGCGAGCAGTACTTC
TRBJ2-7	many	NA	TRBV5-6	CASSWTGGEQYF	TGTGCCAGCAGCTGGACCGGGGGAGAGCAGTACTTC
TRBJ2-3	many	TRBD2	TRBV20-1	CSARTSGITDTQYF	TGCAGTGCTCGGACTAGCGGGATCACAGATACGCAGTATTTT
TRBJ2-1	many	TRBD2	TRBV18	CASSPQRLAGAIYEQFF	TGTGCCAGCTCACCACAGAGACTAGCGGGAGCAATTTATGAGCAGTTCTTC
TRBJ2-7	few	TRBD2	TRBV30	CAWSPRLAGGPHEQYF	TGTGCCTGGAGCCCCAGACTAGCGGGAGGGCCACACGAGCAGTACTTC
TRBJ2-1	many	TRBD2	TRBV6-1	CASRVAGAGINEQFF	TGTGCCAGCAGAGTAGCGGGAGCGGGGATCAATGAGCAGTTCTTC
TRBJ2-1	NA	TRBD2	TRBV12-3/TRBV12-4	CASSHSGRAGYEQFF	TGTGCCAGCAGCCATAGCGGGAGGGCGGGATATGAGCAGTTCTTC
TRBJ2-4	many	NA	TRBV9	CASSVANGENIQYF	TGTGCCAGCAGCGTAGCTAACGGTGAAAACATTCAGTACTTC
TRBJ1-6	few	NA	TRBV7-2	CASRLGGAHNSPLHF	TGTGCCAGCCGCTTGGGGGGCGCACATAATTCACCCCTCCACTTT
TRBJ1-1	many	NA	TRBV5-6	CASSLAGSTEAFF	TGTGCCAGCAGCTTGGCCGGGAGCACTGAAGCTTTCTTT
TRBJ2-3	many	TRBD1	TRBV6-5	CASSSGTVGTDTQYF	TGTGCCAGCAGTTCCGGGACAGTGGGCACAGATACGCAGTATTTT
TRBJ2-7	many	NA	TRBV29-1	CSVRGVLTYEQYF	TGCAGCGTGCGGGGCGTTCTCACCTACGAGCAGTACTTC
TRBJ2-3	many	NA	TRBV20-1	CSASAGMGTDTQYF	TGCAGTGCTAGCGCAGGGATGGGCACAGATACGCAGTATTTT
TRBJ1-1	many	NA	TRBV12-3/TRBV12-4	CASRGPQITEAFF	TGTGCCAGCAGGGGACCCCAGATTACTGAAGCTTTCTTT
TRBJ1-1	many	NA	TRBV20-1	CSAPLGKAFF	TGCAGTGCCCCTCTGGGGAAAGCTTTCTTT